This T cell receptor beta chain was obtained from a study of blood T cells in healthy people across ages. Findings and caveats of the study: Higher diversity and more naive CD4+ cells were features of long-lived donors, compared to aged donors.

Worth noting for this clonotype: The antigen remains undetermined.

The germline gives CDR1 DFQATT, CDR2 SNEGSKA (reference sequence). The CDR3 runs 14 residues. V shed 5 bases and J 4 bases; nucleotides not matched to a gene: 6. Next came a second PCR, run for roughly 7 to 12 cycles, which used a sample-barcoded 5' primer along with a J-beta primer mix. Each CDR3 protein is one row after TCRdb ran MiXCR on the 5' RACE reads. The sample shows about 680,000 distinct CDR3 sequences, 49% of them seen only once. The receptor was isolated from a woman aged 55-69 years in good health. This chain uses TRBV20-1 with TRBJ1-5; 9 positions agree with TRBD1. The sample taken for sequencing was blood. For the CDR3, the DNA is TGCAGTGCTTCTTCCGGGACAGGGAATCAGCCCCAGCATTTT. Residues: CSASSGTGNQPQHF.